This T cell receptor (beta chain) was sequenced during a study of cytomegalovirus exposure and HLA in healthy donors. Trimming stripped 6 bases from V and 0 bases from J, with 9 bases between. This CDR3 comprises 14 residues. Germline CDR1 MNHEY, CDR2 SMNVEV (reference sequence). PCR employed 60 Vbeta and 13 Jbeta primers. Assay used: immunoSEQ multiplex PCR; TCRdb lists only in-frame clones, some missing. Of around 200,000 clones in the sample, 74% were seen once. The specimen was PBMCs. This clonotype was obtained from a woman in her twenties or thirties in good health and CMV-seropositive. The V gene is TRBV27, the J gene TRBJ2-1; tentatively, D is TRBD2 (6 bases). In DNA, the CDR3 is TGTGCCAGCAGGGACGGGAGCTCCTACAATGAGCAGTTCTTC. This encodes CASRDGSSYNEQFF.